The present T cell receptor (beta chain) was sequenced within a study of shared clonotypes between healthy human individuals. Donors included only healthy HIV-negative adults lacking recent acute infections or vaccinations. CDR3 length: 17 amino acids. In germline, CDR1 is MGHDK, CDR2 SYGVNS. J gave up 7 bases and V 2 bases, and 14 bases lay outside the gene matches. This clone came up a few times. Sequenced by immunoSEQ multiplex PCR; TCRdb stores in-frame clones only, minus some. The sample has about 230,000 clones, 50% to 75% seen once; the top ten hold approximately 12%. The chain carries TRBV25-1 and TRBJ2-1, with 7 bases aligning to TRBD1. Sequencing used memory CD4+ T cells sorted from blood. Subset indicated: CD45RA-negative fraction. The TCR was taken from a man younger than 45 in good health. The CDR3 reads CASSERQGPTLENEQFF. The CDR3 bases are TGTGCCAGCAGTGAACGACAGGGACCTACTCTAGAAAATGAGCAGTTCTTC.